The text below deals with one T cell receptor (beta chain). What it binds is not known. The CDR3 length is 15 residues. The ends were cut back, 2 bases at V and 2 bases at J, with 10 bases in the middle. The germline V gene has CDR1 SGHNT and CDR2 YENEEA. RNA transcripts gave rise to amplified TCR beta CDR3 regions. HTBI primers were employed in a first-round RT-PCR of the TCR CDR3. TCRdb reprocessed the multiplex PCR reads with MiXCR, giving one entry per CDR3 protein. The sample shows around 570,000 distinct CDR3 sequences, around 20% of them seen only once. The data are from a study of T cells in Graves' hyperthyroidism and ophthalmopathy. Study in general: Blood was drawn when the patient was first diagnosed and still untreated. General study findings and limits: Most thyroid clonotypes that were expanded above 0.001 also turned up in blood.

This rearrangement joins TRBV11-3 to TRBJ2-1; D ambiguous. Sequencing was done on a sample of blood. The receptor comes from a man aged 35-49 years with Graves' ophthalmopathy. The CDR3 coding sequence is TGTGCCAGCAGCTTAATTATTCGGACCTACAATGAGCAGTTCTTC. It is translated as CASSLIIRTYNEQFF.